A selection of T cell receptor beta chains follows, all from one sample in a study of cytomegalovirus exposure and HLA in healthy donors. The method was immunoSEQ multiplex PCR; TCRdb's version includes in-frame clones alone and lacks a portion of them. The sample contains about 150,000 clones, around four fifths of which appear only once. The source material was PBMCs. These receptors all stem from a woman between 25 and 40 years old in good health and CMV-seronegative. Both conserved end residues are part of each CDR3. Expanded clones get a size class; other rows say once, few or many, or leave the size out.

v_call | clone_size | cdr3_aa
TRBV6-1 | - | CASSEGRQRNSPLHF
TRBV6-1 | - | CASSRDSTGELFF
TRBV6-4 | few | CASSVGHGSMELFF
TRBV18 | - | CASSLGTGPVSYF
TRBV10-3 | - | CAISDPTRAQGLNRHF
TRBV4-2 | once | CASSRGTSGTDTQYF
TRBV5-1 | - | CASSLAGTSSAEQYF
TRBV10-3 | - | CAIRLGGGTDTQYF
TRBV6-5 | - | CASSYAGGTEAFF
TRBV18 | - | CASSPEGSNNSPLHF
TRBV30 | - | CAWSGRGPRNTEAFF
TRBV5-1 | few | CASSYDSSGANVLTF
TRBV18 | - | CASSPDRGEAFF
TRBV19 | once | CASKPGDSGNTIYF
TRBV10-3 | - | CAISGPGQGAGFGYTF
TRBV29-1 | - | CSVGLGYTEAFF
TRBV15 | - | CATSRDRGDKHSPLHF
TRBV19 | - | CASTPPLASTGELFF
TRBV5-1 | - | CASISGGAVSPTDTQYF
TRBV15 | few | CATSRLTGEQYF
TRBV21-1 | - | CASSKPTGEGDNEQFF
TRBV7-9 | - | CASSLAQGGYTEAFF
TRBV7-9 | few | CASSFGTLTEAFF
TRBV6-6 | - | CASSVGQGGEKLFF
TRBV2 | - | CASSVAEDGYTF
TRBV28 | - | CASSWGLSEAFF
TRBV5-1 | - | CASSSQGGTEAFF
TRBV4-1 | few | CASSQAQGAIGF
TRBV6-5 | - | CASSHLDEGSPLHF
TRBV28 | - | CASSQTSGESGEQYF
TRBV5-5 | - | CASSAPGMAGGGRTDTQYF
TRBV6-1 | - | CASSTPPQGYSPLHF
TRBV6-1 | - | CASSEAGAAPYEQYF
TRBV5-4 | few | CASSLDRGSYNEQFF
TRBV14 | - | CASSRKEGVYEQYF
TRBV2 | - | CASSSSGGSYEQYF
TRBV28 | - | CASSFIHRGTDTQYF
TRBV5-4 | few | CASRDPADSYNYGYTF
TRBV6-5 | - | CASRTGSGADEQFF
TRBV19 | many | CASSTGAGGRETQYF
TRBV5-4 | - | CASSTTRTETQYF
TRBV5-1 | - | CASSLAVQETQYF
TRBV19 | - | CASSIPPGGSSTDTQYF
TRBV2 | few | CASSLDLYNEQFF
TRBV6-6 | - | CASSYSAGQSYGYTF
TRBV7-8 | - | CASSPRTGFNYGYTF
TRBV4-2 | - | CASSQIYRGTGYYDRGYNEQFF
TRBV5-1 | - | CASSYVPGGSTGELFF
TRBV19 | - | CASSADRLGWGTEAFF
TRBV6-1 | medium-sized | CASSGYHEQYF
TRBV5-1 | - | CASRHPGGAYEQYF
TRBV10-3 | - | CAISTGFEAFF
TRBV27 | - | CASSLRGSGSPLHF